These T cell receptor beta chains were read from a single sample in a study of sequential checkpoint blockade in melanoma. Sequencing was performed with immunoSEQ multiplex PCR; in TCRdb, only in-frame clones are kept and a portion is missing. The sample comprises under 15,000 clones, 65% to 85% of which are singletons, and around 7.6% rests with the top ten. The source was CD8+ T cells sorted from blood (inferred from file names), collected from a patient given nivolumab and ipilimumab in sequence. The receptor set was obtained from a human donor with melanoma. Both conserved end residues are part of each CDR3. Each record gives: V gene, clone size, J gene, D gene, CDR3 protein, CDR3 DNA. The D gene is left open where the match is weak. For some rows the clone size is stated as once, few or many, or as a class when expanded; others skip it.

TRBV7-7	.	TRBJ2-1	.	CASSRGVGNEQFF	TGTGCCAGCAGTCGGGGTGTTGGCAATGAGCAGTTCTTC
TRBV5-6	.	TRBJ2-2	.	CASFTGFNTGELFF	TGTGCCAGCTTTACAGGGTTCAACACCGGGGAGCTGTTTTTT
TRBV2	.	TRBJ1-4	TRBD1	CASRGTGQKDEKLFF	TGTGCCAGCAGGGGGACAGGACAAAAAGATGAAAAACTGTTTTTT
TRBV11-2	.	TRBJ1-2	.	CASSLHGVGGYTF	TGTGCCAGCAGCTTACACGGGGTCGGTGGCTACACCTTC
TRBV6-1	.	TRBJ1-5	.	CASSEGSYYSNQPQHF	TGTGCCAGCAGTGAAGGATCCTACTATAGCAATCAGCCCCAGCATTTT
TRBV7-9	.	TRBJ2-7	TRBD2	CASSRGGDEQYF	TGTGCCAGCAGCCGGGGGGGGGACGAGCAGTACTTC
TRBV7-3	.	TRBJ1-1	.	CASSHGGVTEAFF	TGTGCCAGCAGCCACGGGGGGGTCACTGAAGCTTTCTTT
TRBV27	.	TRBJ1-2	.	CASSPVGWGDYGYTF	TGTGCCAGCAGTCCCGTCGGATGGGGGGACTATGGCTACACCTTC
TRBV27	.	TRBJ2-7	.	CASSFLGVGEQYF	TGTGCCAGCAGTTTTCTCGGGGTAGGGGAGCAGTACTTC
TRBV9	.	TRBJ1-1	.	CASSVARKTGLGAGYMNTEAFF	TGTGCCAGCAGCGTAGCTCGAAAGACAGGTCTGGGGGCGGGTTACATGAACACTGAAGCTTTCTTT
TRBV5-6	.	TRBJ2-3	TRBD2	CASSLKAGGDGDTQYF	TGTGCCAGCAGCTTGAAAGCGGGGGGGGACGGAGATACGCAGTATTTT
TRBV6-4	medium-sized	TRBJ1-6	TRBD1	CASGTGDNSPLHF	TGTGCCAGCGGGACAGGGGATAATTCACCCCTCCACTTT
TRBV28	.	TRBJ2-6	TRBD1	CASSPQTGGLAGANVLTF	TGTGCCAGCAGTCCTCAGACAGGGGGGCTTGCTGGGGCCAACGTCCTGACTTTC
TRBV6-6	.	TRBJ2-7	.	CASSVPGSLVHEQYF	TGTGCCAGCAGTGTACCCGGGTCGCTGGTGCACGAGCAGTACTTC
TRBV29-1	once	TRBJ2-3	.	CSVEGHIRTDTQYF	TGCAGCGTTGAAGGACACATCCGCACAGATACGCAGTATTTT
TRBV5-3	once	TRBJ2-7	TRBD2	CARIGRVSGTYEQYF	TGTGCCAGAATTGGGAGGGTGAGCGGGACCTACGAGCAGTACTTC
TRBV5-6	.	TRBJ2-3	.	CASSPGWGLTYTDTQYF	TGTGCCAGCAGCCCTGGTTGGGGACTGACCTACACAGATACGCAGTATTTT
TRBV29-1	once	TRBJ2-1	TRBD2	CSVPGLGRNEQFF	TGCAGCGTTCCCGGACTAGGTAGGAATGAGCAGTTCTTC
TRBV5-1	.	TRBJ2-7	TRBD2	CASSLRGASGRDEQYF	TGCGCCAGCAGCTTGCGGGGGGCTAGCGGGAGAGACGAGCAGTACTTC
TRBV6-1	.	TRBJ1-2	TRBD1	CASSPGTGGKGYTF	TGTGCCAGCAGTCCCGGGACAGGGGGCAAAGGCTACACCTTC
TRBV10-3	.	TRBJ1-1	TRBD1	CAISERDRGVNTEAFF	TGTGCCATCAGTGAGAGGGACAGGGGGGTGAACACTGAAGCTTTCTTT
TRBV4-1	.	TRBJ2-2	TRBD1	CASSRGQGTGELFF	TGCGCCAGCAGCCGGGGACAGGGTACCGGGGAGCTGTTTTTT
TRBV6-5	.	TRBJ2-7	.	CASSRLDSPGEQYF	TGTGCCAGCAGCCGGCTGGACTCGCCGGGGGAGCAGTACTTC
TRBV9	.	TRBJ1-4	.	CASSVASPEGGNEKLFF	TGTGCCAGCAGCGTAGCTTCTCCGGAAGGGGGTAATGAAAAACTGTTTTTT
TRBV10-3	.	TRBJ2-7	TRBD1	CAISESGDRDHEQYF	TGTGCCATCAGTGAGTCGGGTGACAGGGACCACGAGCAGTACTTC
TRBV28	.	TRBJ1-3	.	CASSLERGSIGAGNTIYF	TGTGCCAGCAGTTTAGAAAGGGGGTCAATAGGCGCGGGAAACACCATATATTTT
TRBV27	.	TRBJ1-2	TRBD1	CASSSTVRGLYYGYTF	TGTGCCAGCAGTTCCACCGTTAGGGGGCTATACTATGGCTACACCTTC
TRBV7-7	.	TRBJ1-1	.	CASSLELGGEAFF	TGTGCTAGCAGCTTAGAGTTAGGCGGTGAAGCTTTCTTT